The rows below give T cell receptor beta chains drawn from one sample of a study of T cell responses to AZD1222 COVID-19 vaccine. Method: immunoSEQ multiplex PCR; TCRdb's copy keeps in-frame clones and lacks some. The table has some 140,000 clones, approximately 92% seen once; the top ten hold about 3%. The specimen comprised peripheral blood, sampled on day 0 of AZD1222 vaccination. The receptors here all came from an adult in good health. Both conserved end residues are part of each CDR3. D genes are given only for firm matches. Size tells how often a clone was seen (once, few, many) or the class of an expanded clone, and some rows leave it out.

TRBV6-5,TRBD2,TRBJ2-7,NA,TGTGCCAGCAGAGAGCGGGAGGGCTCCTACGAGCAGTACTTC,CASREREGSYEQYF
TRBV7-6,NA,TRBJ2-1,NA,TGTGCCAGCAGCTTAGCTCGAGGCTCCTACAATGAGCAGTTCTTC,CASSLARGSYNEQFF
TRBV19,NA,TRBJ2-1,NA,TGTGCCAGTAGTATAGGGGGAAGAAGCTCCTACAATGAGCAGTTCTTC,CASSIGGRSSYNEQFF
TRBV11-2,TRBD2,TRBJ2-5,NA,TGTGCCAGCAGCTTAGGAGGAGCGGGAGGGCCAGAGACCCAGTACTTC,CASSLGGAGGPETQYF
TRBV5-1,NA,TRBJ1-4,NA,TGCGCCAGCAACCCGACAGGAGAGGGAAAACTGTTTTTT,CASNPTGEGKLFF
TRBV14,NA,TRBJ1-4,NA,TGTGCCAGCAGCCGAACAAGGAGGGCGTTTAATGAAAAACTGTTTTTT,CASSRTRRAFNEKLFF
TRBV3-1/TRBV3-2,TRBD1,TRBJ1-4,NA,TGTGCCAGCAGCCAACCAGGACAGGGGCACGAAAAACTGTTTTTT,CASSQPGQGHEKLFF
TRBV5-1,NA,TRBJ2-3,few,TGCGCCAGCAGCTTGGAATCGGTAGCAAGGAATACGCAGTATTTT,CASSLESVARNTQYF
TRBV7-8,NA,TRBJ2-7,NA,TGTGCCAGCAGCTTAGAGGTTCTGGACGGCTCCTACGAGCAGTACTTC,CASSLEVLDGSYEQYF
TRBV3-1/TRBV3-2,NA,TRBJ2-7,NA,TGTGCCAGCAGCCAGTCAACTTACGAGCAGTACTTC,CASSQSTYEQYF
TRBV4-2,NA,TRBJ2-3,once,TGTGCCAGCAGCCAAGATAGGGGGCGGGAGTACGAAGATACGCAGTATTTT,CASSQDRGREYEDTQYF
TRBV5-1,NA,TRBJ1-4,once,TGCGCCAGCAGCTTGGGACAGGCCCTTCCTAATGAAAAACTGTTTTTT,CASSLGQALPNEKLFF
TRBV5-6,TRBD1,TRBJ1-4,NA,TGTGCCAGCAGCGAAGCAGGGGGGGGAGCTGAAAAACTGTTTTTT,CASSEAGGGAEKLFF
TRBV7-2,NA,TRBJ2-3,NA,TGTGCCAGCACCTTAAAGGGTCAGACAAGCACAGATACGCAGTATTTT,CASTLKGQTSTDTQYF
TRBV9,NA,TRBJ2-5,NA,TGTGCCAGCAGCGTAGCCCTTAAAGAGACCCAGTACTTC,CASSVALKETQYF
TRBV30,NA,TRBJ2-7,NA,TGTGCCTGGAGTGTCAGGGTTCCCCACGAGCAGTACTTC,CAWSVRVPHEQYF
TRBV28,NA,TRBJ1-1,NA,TGTGCCAGCAGTTTAACCGGCGGGGCCAACACTGAAGCTTTCTTT,CASSLTGGANTEAFF
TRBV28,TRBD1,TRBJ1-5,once,TGTGCCAGCAGTTTAACCCTCACAGGGGACAATCAGCCCCAGCATTTT,CASSLTLTGDNQPQHF
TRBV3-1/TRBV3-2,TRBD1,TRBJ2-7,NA,TGTGCCAGCAGCCAAAGGACAGGGGGCTACGAGCAGTACTTC,CASSQRTGGYEQYF
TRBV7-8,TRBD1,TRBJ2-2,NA,TGTGCCAGCAGCTTCCGGGACAGCAACACCGGGGAGCTGTTTTTT,CASSFRDSNTGELFF
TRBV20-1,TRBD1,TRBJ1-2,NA,TGCAGTGCCGGGACAGGGGGAGGCTACACCTTC,CSAGTGGGYTF
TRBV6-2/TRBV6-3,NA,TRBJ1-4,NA,TGTGCCAGCAGTTTGGATCGGTTTGAAAAACTGTTTTTT,CASSLDRFEKLFF
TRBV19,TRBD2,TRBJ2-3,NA,TGTGCCAGTAGTATTACTAGCGGGAGGGATAGCACAGATACGCAGTATTTT,CASSITSGRDSTDTQYF
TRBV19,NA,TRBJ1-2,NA,TGTGCCAGTATGAGGACGGTGGGAGGCTATGGCTACACCTTC,CASMRTVGGYGYTF
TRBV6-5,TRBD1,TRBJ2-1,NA,TGTGCCAGCAGGGTGGGGACAGGGGACTACAATGAGCAGTTCTTC,CASRVGTGDYNEQFF
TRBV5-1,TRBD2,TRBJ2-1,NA,TGCGCCAGCAGCCCCGACTTCAGCGGGAGAAACAGTGAGCAGTTCTTC,CASSPDFSGRNSEQFF
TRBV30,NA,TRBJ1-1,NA,TGTGCCTGGAGTGTTTTAGTGAACACTGAAGCTTTCTTT,CAWSVLVNTEAFF
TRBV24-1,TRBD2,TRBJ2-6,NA,TGTGCCACCAGTGACGTGGGACTAGCGGGAGGGCCAGGAGGGGCCAACGTCCTGACTTTC,CATSDVGLAGGPGGANVLTF
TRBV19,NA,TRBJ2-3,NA,TGTGCCAGTAGTATAGGCCCAGGAGCTCAGGATACGCAGTATTTT,CASSIGPGAQDTQYF
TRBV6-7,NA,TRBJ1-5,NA,TGTGCCAGCATCACATGCGACCCCTTGGATTTT,CASITCDPLDF
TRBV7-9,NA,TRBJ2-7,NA,TGTGCCAGCAGCTTAGTTCGGGAGCACGAGCAGTACTTC,CASSLVREHEQYF
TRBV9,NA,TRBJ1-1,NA,TGTGCCAGCAGCCCCGGAGGAGGCCTTGAAGCTTTCTTT,CASSPGGGLEAFF
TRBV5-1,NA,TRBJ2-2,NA,TGCGCCAGCAGCTTGAGTTCCGGGGAGCTGTTTTTT,CASSLSSGELFF
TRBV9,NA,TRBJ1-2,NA,TGTGCCAGCAGCGCCCTTACCCGGGCTAACTATGGTTACACCTTC,CASSALTRANYGYTF
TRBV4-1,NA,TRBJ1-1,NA,TGCGCCAGCACCAGGGAGGGAATGAACACTGAAGCTTTCTTT,CASTREGMNTEAFF
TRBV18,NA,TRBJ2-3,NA,TGTGCCAGCTCACCAATCGAGGGTAGGGCAGATACGCAGTATTTT,CASSPIEGRADTQYF
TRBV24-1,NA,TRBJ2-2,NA,TGTGCCACCAGTGATCCTTCTCATTTTCCAGGGAACACCGGGGAGCTGTTTTTT,CATSDPSHFPGNTGELFF
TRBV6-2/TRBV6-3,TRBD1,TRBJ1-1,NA,TGTGCCAGCAGTTACACACAGGGGGCCTGGGGCACTGAAGCTTTCTTT,CASSYTQGAWGTEAFF
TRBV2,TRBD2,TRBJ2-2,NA,TGTGCCGGAAGAGCGGGAGGGAACACCGGGGAGCTGTTTTTT,CAGRAGGNTGELFF
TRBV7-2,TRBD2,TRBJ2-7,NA,TGTGCCAGCAGCCTCCGACTAGCGGGACCCTACGAGCAGTACTTC,CASSLRLAGPYEQYF
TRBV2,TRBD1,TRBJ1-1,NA,TGTGCCAGCAGGCCTGGACAGGGTGAGGCTTTCTTT,CASRPGQGEAFF
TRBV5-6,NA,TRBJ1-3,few,TGTGCCAGCAGCTTGTGGGGCTCTGGAAACACCATATATTTT,CASSLWGSGNTIYF
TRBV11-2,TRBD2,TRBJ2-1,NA,TGTGCCAGCAGCCATTCTCTTAGCGGGAGGGCCGGTGAGCAGTTCTTC,CASSHSLSGRAGEQFF
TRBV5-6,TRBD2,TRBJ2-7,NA,TGTGCCAGCAGCTTGTATACGGGAGGCGTCTCCTACGAGCAGTACTTC,CASSLYTGGVSYEQYF
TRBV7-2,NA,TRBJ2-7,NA,TGTGCCAGCAGCTCTTTCGCCTACGAGCAGTACTTC,CASSSFAYEQYF
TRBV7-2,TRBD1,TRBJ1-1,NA,TGTGCCAGCAGTCCACAGGGGGCTAACACTGAAGCTTTCTTT,CASSPQGANTEAFF
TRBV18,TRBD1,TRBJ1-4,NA,TGTGCCAGCTCACCCATGGGACCAGGACAGGGAGAAAAACTGTTTTTT,CASSPMGPGQGEKLFF
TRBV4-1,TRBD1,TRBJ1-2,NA,TGCGCCAGCAGCCTACCCGGGACAGGGGAAATCTATGGCTACACCTTC,CASSLPGTGEIYGYTF
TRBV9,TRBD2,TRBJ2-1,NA,TGTGCCAGCAGCGTAGGTCTAGCGGGAGTAAATGAGCAGTTCTTC,CASSVGLAGVNEQFF